One and the same sample provided the 4 T cell receptor beta chains below, sequenced in a study of control samples from healthy donors and cancer patients. Profiled with immunoSEQ multiplex PCR; TCRdb holds only in-frame clones, not every one. The sample carries some 96,000 clones, about 90% recorded once. Sample: blood. Receptor source: a woman in her 50s in good health.

The chain carries TRBV7-9 and TRBJ1-1; D gene ambiguous. Trimming took 3 bases from V and 1 from J, leaving 3 bases between them. The germline CDR1 and CDR2 sequences are SEHNR and FQNEAQ (reference sequence). The CDR3 has 12 amino acids. DNA of the CDR3: TGTGCCAGCAGCTTTACGAACACTGAAGCTTTCTTT. As protein: CASSFTNTEAFF.

CDR3 sequence: CASSLAGLLRSGANVLTF. Written as DNA, the CDR3 is TGTGCCAGCAGCTTAGCGGGGCTGCTGCGCTCTGGGGCCAACGTCCTGACTTTC. The chain recombines TRBV7-2 with TRBJ2-6; TRBD1 might be the D (5 bases). V lost 0 bases, J lost 0 bases, and 12 bases lay in between. The germline CDR1 and CDR2 sequences are SGHTA and FQGNSA. The CDR3 runs to 18 residues.

The rearrangement joins TRBV19 to TRBJ2-1; 10 bases line up with TRBD2. The CDR3 is 17 residues long. Germline trimming cut 3 bases from V and 8 bases from J; bases unmatched to any gene: 13. CDR1 is LNHDA, CDR2 SQIVND, per germline (reference sequence). The CDR3 bases are TGTGCCAGTAGTATCGGTTTGAGGGCTAGCGGGAGCTATGAGCAGTTCTTC. Amino acid sequence: CASSIGLRASGSYEQFF.

The chain uses TRBV7-3 and TRBJ2-2, with 7 bases fitting TRBD2. J was trimmed by 3 bases and V by 4 bases; bases with no gene match: 5. The CDR3 runs 15 residues. Per the germline V gene, CDR1 is SGHTA and CDR2 is FQGTGA. The CDR3 DNA reads as TGTGCCAGCAGCTCGATGACTAGCTACACCGGGGAGCTGTTTTTT. Translation: CASSSMTSYTGELFF.